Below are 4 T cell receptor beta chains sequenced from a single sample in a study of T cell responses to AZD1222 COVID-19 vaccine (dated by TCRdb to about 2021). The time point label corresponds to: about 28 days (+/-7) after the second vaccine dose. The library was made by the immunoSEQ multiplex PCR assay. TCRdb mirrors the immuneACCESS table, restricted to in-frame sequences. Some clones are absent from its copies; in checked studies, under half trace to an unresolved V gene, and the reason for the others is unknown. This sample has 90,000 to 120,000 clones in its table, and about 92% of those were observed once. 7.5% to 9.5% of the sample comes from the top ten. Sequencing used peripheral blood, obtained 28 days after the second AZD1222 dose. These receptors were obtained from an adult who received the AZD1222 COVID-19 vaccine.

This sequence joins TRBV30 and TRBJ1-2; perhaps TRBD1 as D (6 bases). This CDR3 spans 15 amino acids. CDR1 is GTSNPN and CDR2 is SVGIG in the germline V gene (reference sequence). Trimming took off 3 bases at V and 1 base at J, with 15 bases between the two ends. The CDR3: CAWSWPDSVNYGYTF. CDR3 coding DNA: TGTGCCTGGAGCTGGCCGGACAGCGTTAACTATGGCTACACCTTC.

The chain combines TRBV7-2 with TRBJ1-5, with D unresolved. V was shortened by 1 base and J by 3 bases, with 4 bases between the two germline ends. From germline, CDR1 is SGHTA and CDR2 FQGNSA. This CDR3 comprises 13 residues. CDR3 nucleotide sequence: TGTGCCAGCAGCTTAGAGGACAATCAGCCCCAGCATTTT. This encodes CASSLEDNQPQHF.

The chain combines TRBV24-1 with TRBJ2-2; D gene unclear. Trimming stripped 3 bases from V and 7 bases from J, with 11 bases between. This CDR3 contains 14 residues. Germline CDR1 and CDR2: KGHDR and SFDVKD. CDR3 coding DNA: TGTGCCACCAGTGATCCGATTGGTGACGGGGAGCTGTTTTTT. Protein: CATSDPIGDGELFF.

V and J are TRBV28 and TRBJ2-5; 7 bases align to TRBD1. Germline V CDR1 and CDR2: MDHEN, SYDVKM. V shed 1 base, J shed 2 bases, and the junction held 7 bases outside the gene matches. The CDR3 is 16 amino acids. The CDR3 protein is CASSLLTGNVQETQYF. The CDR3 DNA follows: TGTGCCAGCAGTTTATTGACAGGGAATGTACAAGAGACCCAGTACTTC.